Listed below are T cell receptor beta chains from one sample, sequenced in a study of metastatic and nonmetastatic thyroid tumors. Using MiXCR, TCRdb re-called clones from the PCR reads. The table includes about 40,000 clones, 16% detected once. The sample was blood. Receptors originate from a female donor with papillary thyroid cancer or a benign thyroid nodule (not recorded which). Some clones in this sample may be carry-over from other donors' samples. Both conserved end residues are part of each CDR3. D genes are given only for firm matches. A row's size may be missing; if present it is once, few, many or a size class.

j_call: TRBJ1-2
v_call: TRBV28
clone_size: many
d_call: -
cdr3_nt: TGTGCCAGCAGCCCAGGGAGGGGGTATGGCTACACCTTC
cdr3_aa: CASSPGRGYGYTF

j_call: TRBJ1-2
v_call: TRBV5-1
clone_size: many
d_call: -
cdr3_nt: TGCGCCAGCAGCTTGCCCGGGGGAGGCTACACCTTC
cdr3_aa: CASSLPGGGYTF

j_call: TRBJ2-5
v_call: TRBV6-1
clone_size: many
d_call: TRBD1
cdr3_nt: TGTGCCAGCAGTGGATCAGGGGGCTTAGAGACCCAGTACTTC
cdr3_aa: CASSGSGGLETQYF

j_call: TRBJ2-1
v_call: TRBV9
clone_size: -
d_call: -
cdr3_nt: TGTGCCAGCAGCTTAGCTGAAGCGGGACAAAACAATGAGCAGTTCTTC
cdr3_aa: CASSLAEAGQNNEQFF

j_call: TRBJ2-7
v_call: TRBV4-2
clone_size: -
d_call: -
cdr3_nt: TGTGCCAGCAGCCAAGATAGAAACAGGGACTACGAGCAGTACTTC
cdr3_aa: CASSQDRNRDYEQYF

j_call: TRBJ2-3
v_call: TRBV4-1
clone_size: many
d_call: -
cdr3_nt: TGCGCCAGCAGCCAAGATTACGGCGGGGTCCTCACAGATACGCAGTATTTT
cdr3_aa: CASSQDYGGVLTDTQYF

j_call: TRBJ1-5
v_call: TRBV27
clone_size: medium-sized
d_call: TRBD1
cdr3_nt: TGTGCCAGCAGTTTTACAGGGGGTCAGCCCCAGCATTTT
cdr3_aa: CASSFTGGQPQHF

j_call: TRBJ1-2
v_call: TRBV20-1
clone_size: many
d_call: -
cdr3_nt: TGCAGTGCCGCTCTTCAGAGCTATGGCTACACCTTC
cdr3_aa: CSAALQSYGYTF

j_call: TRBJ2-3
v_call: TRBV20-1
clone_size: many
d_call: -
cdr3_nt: TGCAGTGCCGAGTCCCCTTATATGGATACGCAGTATTTT
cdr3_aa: CSAESPYMDTQYF

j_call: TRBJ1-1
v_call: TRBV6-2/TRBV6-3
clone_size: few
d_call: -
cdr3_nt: TGTGCCAGAAGTGACGGGGGCGACACTGAAGCTTTCTTT
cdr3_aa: CARSDGGDTEAFF

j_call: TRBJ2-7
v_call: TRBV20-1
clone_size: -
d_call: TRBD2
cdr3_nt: TGCAGTGCCCTGGAGCTAGCGGGACCTTATTACGAGCAGTACTTC
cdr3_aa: CSALELAGPYYEQYF

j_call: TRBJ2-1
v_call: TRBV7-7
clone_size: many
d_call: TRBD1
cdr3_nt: TGTGCTAGCAGCTTGGACAGGGGGAAATACAATGAGCAGTTCTTC
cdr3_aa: CASSLDRGKYNEQFF

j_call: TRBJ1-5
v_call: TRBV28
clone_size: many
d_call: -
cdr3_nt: TGTGCCAACTCGGGGCAGCCCAATCAGCCCCAGCATTTT
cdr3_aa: CANSGQPNQPQHF

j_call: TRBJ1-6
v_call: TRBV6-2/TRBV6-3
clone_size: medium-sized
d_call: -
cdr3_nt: TGTGCCAGCAGCAGGGCTAAGGATTCACCCCTCCACTTT
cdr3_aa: CASSRAKDSPLHF

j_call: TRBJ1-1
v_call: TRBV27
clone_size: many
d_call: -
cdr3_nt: TGTGCCGTTTCCCGGGGGGCAGGGACTGAAGCTTTCTTT
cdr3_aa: CAVSRGAGTEAFF

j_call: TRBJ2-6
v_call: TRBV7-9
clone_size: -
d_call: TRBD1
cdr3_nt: TGTGCCAGCAGCTGGGACAGGGTTGGGGCCAACGTCCTGAATTTC
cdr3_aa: CASSWDRVGANVLNF

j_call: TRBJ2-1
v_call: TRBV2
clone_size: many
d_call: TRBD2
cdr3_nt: TGTGCCAGCAGTGACTCGACTAGCTTGTCTGAGCAGTTCTTC
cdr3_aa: CASSDSTSLSEQFF

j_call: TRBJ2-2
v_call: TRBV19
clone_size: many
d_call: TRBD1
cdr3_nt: TGTGCCAGTAGGGGGACAGTTCAAAGGAACACCGGGGAGCTGTTTTTT
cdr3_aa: CASRGTVQRNTGELFF

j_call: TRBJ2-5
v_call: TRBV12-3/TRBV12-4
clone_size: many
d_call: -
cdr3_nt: TGTGCCAGCAGTTTAGGTGGGACTCTTAAAGGAGAGACCCAGTACTTC
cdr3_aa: CASSLGGTLKGETQYF

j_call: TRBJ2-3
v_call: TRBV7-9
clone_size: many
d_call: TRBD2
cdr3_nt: TGTGCCAGCAGCCTAGCGGGAGCCACAGATACGCAGTATTTT
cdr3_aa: CASSLAGATDTQYF

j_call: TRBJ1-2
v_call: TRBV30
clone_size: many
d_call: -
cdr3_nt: TGTGCCTGGAGTGTAGAGGGGGATGGCTACACCTTC
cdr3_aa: CAWSVEGDGYTF

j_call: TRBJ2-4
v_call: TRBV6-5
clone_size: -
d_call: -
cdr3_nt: TGTGCCAGCAGTTACACAGCCGAGGCAGGGCGCGCCAAAAACATTCAGTATTTC
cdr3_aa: CASSYTAEAGRAKNIQYF

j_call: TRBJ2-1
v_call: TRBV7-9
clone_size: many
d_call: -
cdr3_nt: TGTGCCAGCAGCTTATATGAGCAGTTCTTC
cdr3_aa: CASSLYEQFF

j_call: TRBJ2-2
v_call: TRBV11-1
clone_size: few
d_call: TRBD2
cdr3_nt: TGTGCCAGCAGCTCAGATCGAGCGGGGGCTGGAACCGTGGAGCTGTTTTTT
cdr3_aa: CASSSDRAGAGTVELFF

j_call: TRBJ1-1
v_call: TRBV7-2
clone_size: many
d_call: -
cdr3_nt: TGTGCCAGCAAGTTCGGGGGGCCAACTGAAGCTTTCTTT
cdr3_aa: CASKFGGPTEAFF

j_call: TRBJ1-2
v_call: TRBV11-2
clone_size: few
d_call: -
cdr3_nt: TGTGCCAGCAGCCCCCCCCCCGGACGGCTTTCCTATGGCTACACCTTC
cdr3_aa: CASSPPPGRLSYGYTF

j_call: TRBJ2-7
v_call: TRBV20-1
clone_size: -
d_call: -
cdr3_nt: TGCAGTGCTAGAGATCCTGCAGGGACCTACGAGCAGTACTTC
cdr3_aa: CSARDPAGTYEQYF

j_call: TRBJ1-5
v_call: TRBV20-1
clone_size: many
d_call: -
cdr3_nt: TGCAGTGCCTCCCGCGGCGCCAATCAGCCCCAGCATTTT
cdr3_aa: CSASRGANQPQHF

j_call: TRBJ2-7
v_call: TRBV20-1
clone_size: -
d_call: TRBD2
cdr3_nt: TGCAGTGCTAGTAAACCGGGACTAGCGGGAGAAAGTATATCCTACGAGCAGTACTTC
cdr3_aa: CSASKPGLAGESISYEQYF

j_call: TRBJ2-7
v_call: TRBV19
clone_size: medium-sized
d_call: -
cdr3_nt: TGTGCCAGTAGTATTGAAGGGTACGAGCAGTACTTC
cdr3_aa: CASSIEGYEQYF

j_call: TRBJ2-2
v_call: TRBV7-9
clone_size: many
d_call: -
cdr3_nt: TGTGCCAGCAGCTTAGAACAGACCACCGGGGAGCTGTTTTTT
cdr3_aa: CASSLEQTTGELFF

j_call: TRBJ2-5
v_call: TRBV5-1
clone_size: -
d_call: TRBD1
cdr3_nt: TGCGCCAGCGACGAATTAGGGGGCATGGAGACCCAGTACTTC
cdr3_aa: CASDELGGMETQYF

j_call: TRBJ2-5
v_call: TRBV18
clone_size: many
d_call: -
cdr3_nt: TGTGCCAGCTCACCGGAAGAGACCCAGTACTTC
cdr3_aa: CASSPEETQYF

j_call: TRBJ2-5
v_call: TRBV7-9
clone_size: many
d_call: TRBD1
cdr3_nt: TGTGCCAGCAGCCGTACCAAGGGGGCGACATTTAGACGCCAAGAGACCCAGTACTTC
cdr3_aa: CASSRTKGATFRRQETQYF

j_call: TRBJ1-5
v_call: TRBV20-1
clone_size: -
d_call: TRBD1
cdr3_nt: TGCAGTGCTGGGGTGGGACAGGGGTACCAGCCCCAGCATTTT
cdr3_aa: CSAGVGQGYQPQHF

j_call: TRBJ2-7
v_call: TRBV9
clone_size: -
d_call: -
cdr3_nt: TGTGCCAGCAGCGTAGAGCCGGGTTTCGAGCAGTACTTC
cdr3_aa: CASSVEPGFEQYF

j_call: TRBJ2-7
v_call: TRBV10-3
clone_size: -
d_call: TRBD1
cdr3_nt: TGTGCCGTCAGTGAACTGGGGACAGGGGTCTACGATCAGTACTTC
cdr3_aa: CAVSELGTGVYDQYF

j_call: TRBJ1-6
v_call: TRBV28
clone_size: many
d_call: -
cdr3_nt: TGTGCCAGCAGTCCATCGCGGGGCTGGGGTTCACCCCTCCACTTT
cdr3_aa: CASSPSRGWGSPLHF

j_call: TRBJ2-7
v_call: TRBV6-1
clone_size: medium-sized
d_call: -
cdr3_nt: TGTGCCAGCAAGGGGACATCTACCTACGAGCAGTACTTC
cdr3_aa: CASKGTSTYEQYF

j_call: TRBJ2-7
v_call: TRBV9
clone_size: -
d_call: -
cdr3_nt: TGTGCCAGCAGGTCGCCAGGGGAAAACGAACAGTACTTC
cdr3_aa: CASRSPGENEQYF

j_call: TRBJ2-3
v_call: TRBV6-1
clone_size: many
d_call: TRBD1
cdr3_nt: TGTGCCAGCAGTTCCACCGGGACAGGGAGGGCGGCTACGCAGTATTTT
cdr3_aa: CASSSTGTGRAATQYF

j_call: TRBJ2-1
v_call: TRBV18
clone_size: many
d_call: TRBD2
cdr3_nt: TGTGCCAGCTCACCACCAAGGACTAGCGGGATCGATGAGCAGTTCTTC
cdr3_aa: CASSPPRTSGIDEQFF

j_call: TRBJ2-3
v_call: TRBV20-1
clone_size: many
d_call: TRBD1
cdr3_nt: TGCAGTGCTAACCGACAGGGAAACCCAGATACGCAGTATTTT
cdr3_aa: CSANRQGNPDTQYF

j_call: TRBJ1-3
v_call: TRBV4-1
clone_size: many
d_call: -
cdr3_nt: TGCGCCAGCAGCCAAGAGGCAGGGCCCGGCACCATATATTTT
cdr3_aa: CASSQEAGPGTIYF

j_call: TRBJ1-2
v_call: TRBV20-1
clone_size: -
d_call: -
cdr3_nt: TGCAGTTCTAGAGAGCGCTGCCGGGACTATGGCTACACCTTC
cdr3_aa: CSSRERCRDYGYTF

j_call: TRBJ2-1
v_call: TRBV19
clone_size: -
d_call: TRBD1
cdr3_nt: TGTGCCAGTAGTATCCCGGGACAGGGGCACAATGAGCAGTTCTTC
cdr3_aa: CASSIPGQGHNEQFF

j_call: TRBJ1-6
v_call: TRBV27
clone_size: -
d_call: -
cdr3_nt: TGTGCCAGCAGTTCGCAATCCGGGACATGGTCGGATTCACCCCTCCACTTT
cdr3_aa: CASSSQSGTWSDSPLHF

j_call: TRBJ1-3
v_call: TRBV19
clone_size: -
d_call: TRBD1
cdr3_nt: TGTGCCAGTAGGGGACAGAACTCTGGAAACACCATATATTTT
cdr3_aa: CASRGQNSGNTIYF

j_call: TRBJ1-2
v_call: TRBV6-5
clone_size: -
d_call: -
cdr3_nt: TGTGCCATCAGTTACCCGACATGTCTCCCTGCCTTC
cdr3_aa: CAISYPTCLPAF

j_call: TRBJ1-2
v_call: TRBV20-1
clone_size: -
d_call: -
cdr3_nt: TGCAGTGCTAGAGGTCTTCCGGGGGGGGTCTATAGCTACACCTTC
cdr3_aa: CSARGLPGGVYSYTF